Listed here are 26 T cell receptor beta chains from one sample, sequenced in a study of blood T cell repertoires in COVID-19. Assay: immunoSEQ multiplex PCR; the TCRdb copy retains only in-frame clones and omits some. The repertoire includes approximately 150,000 clones, over 80% of them detected once, and over 5% sits in the top ten. The sequencing sample was made of PBMCs or T cells enriched from blood (not recorded which). These receptor sequences come from a man between 70 and 80 years old who had been exposed to COVID-19.

This rearrangement joins TRBV6-4 to TRBJ2-1, with a possible D match to TRBD2 (6 bases). Trimming removed 4 bases from V and 8 bases from J, with 12 bases in between. Germline lookup yields CDR1 MRHNA and CDR2 SNTAGT. The CDR3 has 13 residues. Written as DNA, the CDR3 is TGTGCCAGCAGTGTTAACCCGGGGGATGAGCAGTTCTTC. It translates to CASSVNPGDEQFF.

The chain recombines TRBV7-2 with TRBJ2-3; TRBD2 aligns across 12 bases. The CDR3 is 17 residues long. With V trimmed by 5 bases and J by 5 bases, 11 bases remained unmatched. Germline V lookup: CDR1 SGHTA, CDR2 FQGNSA. CDR3 sequence reads: CASSKGVLAGGQDTQYF. CDR3 DNA: TGTGCCAGCAGCAAAGGGGTGCTAGCGGGAGGGCAAGATACGCAGTATTTT.

V is TRBV27 and J is TRBJ1-2; tentatively, D is TRBD1 (6 bases). The germline V and J ends were trimmed by 8 bases and 2 bases, with 9 bases remaining between them. This CDR3 region has 12 residues. Germline CDR1 is MNHEY and CDR2 is SMNVEV (reference sequence). The CDR3 nucleotides read TGTGCCAGCCGGACAGCCAACTATGGCTACACCTTC. Residues: CASRTANYGYTF.

The genes are TRBV30 and TRBJ1-3; D unclear. V lost 4 bases and J 0 bases, leaving 7 bases between the germline ends. Germline V gives CDR1 GTSNPN, CDR2 SVGIG (reference sequence). This CDR3 region has 13 residues. In DNA form, the CDR3 reads TGTGCCTGGACGAGGGACTCTGGAAACACCATATATTTT. This encodes CAWTRDSGNTIYF.

The gene calls are TRBV6-2 or TRBV6-3 and TRBJ2-3; TRBD1 agrees at 7 bases. The CDR3 is made up of 16 amino acids. Trimming at V came to 1 base and at J to 6 bases, leaving 10 bases not matched to a gene. Per the germline V gene, CDR1 is MNHEY and CDR2 is SVGEGT. The CDR3 coding sequence is TGTGCCAGCAGTTACTTTACAGGGGCAAGTACCGATACGCAGTATTTT. Protein: CASSYFTGASTDTQYF.

V and J are TRBV11-2 and TRBJ1-1; no firm D call. This CDR3 is built from 13 residues. From germline, CDR1 is SGHAT and CDR2 FQNNGV. V was pared by 3 bases and J by 1 base, with 6 bases between. In DNA, the CDR3 is TGTGCCAGCAGCTTTCGCAGGAACACTGAAGCTTTCTTT. Translation gives CASSFRRNTEAFF.

The genes are TRBV5-5 and TRBJ1-1; 8 bases agree with TRBD1. CDR1 is SGHKS and CDR2 is YYEKEE in the germline V gene (reference sequence). This CDR3 comprises 15 residues. The V gene end was trimmed by 4 bases and the J gene end by 4 bases; junction bases not matched to a gene: 9. Here the CDR3 DNA reads TGTGCCAGCAGCCTAGTGGGACAGGTGAGCACTGAAGCTTTCTTT. As protein: CASSLVGQVSTEAFF.

This clone appeared a few times. Here the CDR3 reads CASSSGQGRNQPQHF. The CDR3 DNA reads TGTGCCAGCAGCTCGGGACAGGGGAGAAATCAGCCCCAGCATTTT. The chain has TRBV7-2 and TRBJ1-5, with TRBD1 matching over 10 bases. The CDR3 loop spans 15 amino acids. CDR1 and CDR2 from the germline V gene are SGHTA and FQGNSA. The J segment lost 4 bases and the V segment lost 4 bases, leaving 4 bases of the junction unmatched.

CDR3 loop: CASSVGGLAGTTQFF. CDR3 in DNA: TGTGCCAGCAGTGTAGGTGGTCTAGCGGGGACCACCCAGTTCTTC. The V gene is TRBV2, the J gene TRBJ2-1; TRBD2 agrees at 9 bases. CDR1 and CDR2 (germline): SNHLY, FYNNEI. Trimming removed 4 bases from V and 13 bases from J; junction bases left unmatched: 14. The CDR3 sequence is 15 residues long.

The chain is built from TRBV13 and TRBJ1-1; D may be TRBD1 (5 bases). Deletions cut 2 bases from V and 3 bases from J, with 10 bases between. CDR1 and CDR2 from the germline V gene are PRHDT and FYEKMQ (reference sequence). The CDR3 is made up of 14 amino acids. The CDR3, as DNA: TGTGCCAGCAGCTTACAGGGAACGTACACTGAAGCTTTCTTT. It encodes CASSLQGTYTEAFF.

The chain employs TRBV7-9 and TRBJ1-6, with D hard to call. Germline V gene lookup returns CDR1 SEHNR and CDR2 FQNEAQ (reference sequence). Deletions cut 6 bases from V and 7 bases from J, with 7 bases between. This CDR3 has 12 amino acids. CDR3 amino acids: CASSSENSPLHF. CDR3 nucleotides: TGTGCCAGCAGTTCTGAGAATTCACCCCTCCACTTT. Combining the CDR3 with reference TRBV7-9 and TRBJ1-6 gives the whole variable domain DTGVSQNPRHKITKRGQNVTFRCDPISEHNRLYWYRQTLGQGPEFLTYFQNEAQLEKSRLLSDRFSAERPKGSFSTLEIQRTEQGDSAMYLCASSSENSPLHFGNGTRLTVT.

V usage is TRBV28 and J usage is TRBJ1-2; 7 positions match TRBD1. CDR3 size: 14 residues. Germline V gene lookup returns CDR1 MDHEN and CDR2 SYDVKM. The J segment lost 5 bases and the V segment lost 6 bases, leaving 9 bases of the junction unmatched. The chain's CDR3 is CASSTGTDFYGYTF. In DNA form, the CDR3 reads TGTGCCAGCAGCACCGGGACAGACTTTTATGGCTACACCTTC.

The chain has TRBV21-1 and TRBJ1-6; the D segment call TRBD1 is taken from the table without a DNA check. TRBV21-1 is given as a pseudogene. The CDR3 spans 15 residues. The CDR3 sequence: CASSSPCSGNSPLHF. The CDR3, as DNA: TGTGCCAGCAGCTCCCCTTGTTCAGGGAATTCACCCCTCCACTTT.

The rearrangement links TRBV19 to TRBJ2-5, with D tentatively TRBD1 (6 bases). Germline assignment: CDR1 LNHDA and CDR2 SQIVND (reference sequence). The CDR3 has 13 residues. Trimming left V 4 bases short and J 6 bases short, with 12 bases between. The CDR3 spells CASSSAGVQTQYF. The CDR3 nucleotides are TGTGCCAGTAGTAGTGCAGGGGTGCAGACCCAGTACTTC.

The V call is TRBV29-1, the J call TRBJ2-7, with TRBD1 matching 7 bases. Per germline, CDR1 SQVTM and CDR2 ANQGSEA. Losses at the gene ends were 6 bases for V and 0 bases for J; bases not matched to a gene: 11. The CDR3 totals 15 residues. Here the CDR3 reads CSVLKLTGLSYEQYF. In DNA, the CDR3 is TGCAGCGTCCTTAAACTGACAGGGCTCTCCTACGAGCAGTACTTC.

The chain couples TRBV18 to TRBJ1-1; 7 positions match TRBD1. This CDR3 has 12 amino acids. The J segment lost 5 bases and the V segment lost 8 bases, leaving 5 bases of the junction unmatched. CDR1 KGHSH and CDR2 LQKENI come from the germline V gene. The CDR3 spells CASQGVQTEAFF. In DNA, the CDR3 is TGTGCCAGCCAGGGGGTGCAAACTGAAGCTTTCTTT.

Only one count was recorded for this clone. The rearrangement joins TRBV5-6 to TRBJ1-2; 7 nucleotides agree with TRBD1. The CDR3 covers 15 residues. The V segment lost 4 bases and the J segment 5 bases; nucleotides outside the gene matches: 11. Germline V gene lookup returns CDR1 SGHDT and CDR2 YYEEEE. CDR3 amino acids: CASSPGQTTPYGYTF. Here the CDR3 DNA reads TGTGCCAGCAGCCCGGGACAGACTACACCTTATGGCTACACCTTC.

The chain combines TRBV7-9 with TRBJ2-1; no definite D call. Germline loops: CDR1 SEHNR, CDR2 FQNEAQ (reference sequence). Between the trimmed V and J ends, which lost 7 bases and 7 bases, there was a span of 11 bases. This CDR3 comprises 12 residues. CDR3 nucleotides: TGTGCCAGCACCAGAGACGGGAATGAGCAGTTCTTC. This translates into CASTRDGNEQFF.

The chain recombines TRBV5-1 with TRBJ1-1; no clear D gene. The ends were cut back, 0 bases at V and 1 base at J, with 10 bases in the middle. This CDR3 has 15 amino acids. Germline assignment: CDR1 SGHRS and CDR2 YFSETQ. CDR3 in amino acids: CASSLGGPENTEAFF. The CDR3 nucleotides read TGCGCCAGCAGCTTGGGAGGGCCTGAGAACACTGAAGCTTTCTTT.

The V gene is TRBV28, the J gene TRBJ2-7; tentatively, D is TRBD1 (5 bases). Trimming stripped 6 bases from V and 4 bases from J, with 25 bases between. The CDR3 has 17 amino acids. The germline V gene encodes CDR1 MDHEN and CDR2 SYDVKM. The CDR3 loop is CASRPYQGLNSPYEQYF. The CDR3 nucleotides are TGTGCCAGCAGGCCCTACCAGGGCTTAAATTCCCCATACGAGCAGTACTTC.

This sequence joins TRBV15 and TRBJ2-2, with 10 bases lining up with TRBD1. Per germline, CDR1 LNHNV and CDR2 YYDKDF (reference sequence). The CDR3 runs 16 residues. The J segment lost 5 bases and the V segment lost 1 base, leaving 4 bases of the junction unmatched. The CDR3 here is CATSRGGQGRTGELFF. CDR3 bases: TGTGCCACCAGCAGAGGGGGACAGGGGAGAACCGGGGAGCTGTTTTTT.

V gene TRBV7-2 combines with J gene TRBJ2-1; 7 bases map to TRBD2. The CDR3 loop spans 12 amino acids. V shed 1 base and J 12 bases; nucleotides not matched to a gene: 3. CDR1 SGHTA and CDR2 FQGNSA come from the germline V gene. The CDR3 reads CASSLEAGPQFF. CDR3 coding DNA: TGTGCCAGCAGCTTAGAAGCGGGACCGCAGTTCTTC.

This clone was seen a single time. The chain joins TRBV2 to TRBJ1-5; a weak D match, TRBD1 (6 bases). CDR1 and CDR2 from the germline V gene are SNHLY and FYNNEI. Trimming removed 4 bases from V and 1 base from J, with 14 bases in between. This CDR3 region has 16 residues. For the CDR3, the DNA is TGTGCCAGCAGTGCTGGGAGGGGGACGAGCAATCAGCCCCAGCATTTT. Encoded protein: CASSAGRGTSNQPQHF. Full variable domain (outside the CDR3, taken from reference TRBV2 and TRBJ1-5): EPEVTQTPSHQVTQMGQEVILRCVPISNHLYFYWYRQILGQKVEFLVSFYNNEISEKSEIFDDQFSVERPDGSNFTLKIRSTKLEDSAMYFCASSAGRGTSNQPQHFGDGTRLSIL.

The CDR3: CASSLLNNEQYF. CDR3 coding DNA: TGTGCCAGCAGCTTACTGAACAACGAGCAGTACTTC. The genes are TRBV7-9 and TRBJ2-7; D not certain. The CDR3 loop spans 12 amino acids. Looked up from germline, CDR1 is SEHNR and CDR2 is FQNEAQ (reference sequence). V dropped 2 bases and J dropped 5 bases, with 7 bases sitting between them.

A single count supports this clone. The chain joins TRBV4-3 to TRBJ1-3; D is unclear. This CDR3 comprises 14 residues. Germline-derived CDR1 and CDR2 are LGHNA and YSLEER. The germline V and J ends were trimmed by 0 bases and 4 bases, with 7 bases remaining between them. Here the CDR3 DNA reads TGCGCCAGCAGCCAAGACCGGAGGGGAAACACCATATATTTT. This translates into CASSQDRRGNTIYF.

The chain combines TRBV27 with TRBJ2-5; 8 nucleotides line up with TRBD1. This CDR3 contains 14 residues. The trim removed 4 bases at V and 4 bases at J, leaving 5 bases unmatched. CDR1 is MNHEY, CDR2 SMNVEV, per germline (reference sequence). The CDR3 spells CASSWDRLRETQYF. The CDR3 DNA sequence: TGTGCCAGCAGTTGGGACAGGTTAAGAGAGACCCAGTACTTC.